The clone carrying this T cell receptor (beta chain) has just one count. Its specificity is not known. Produced via immunoSEQ multiplex PCR; TCRdb's table is partial and in-frame only. The table lists 2 million to 3 million clones, approximately 93% of them singletons. After removal of 4 bases from V and 6 bases from J, the junction contained 9 bases not matched to a gene. The CDR3 consists of 15 residues. Germline values: CDR1 SGHRS, CDR2 YFSETQ. These data belong to a study of shared clonotypes between healthy human individuals. Study findings and constraints: The study found lower generation probabilities in non-shared clonotypes than in those shared by all four donors.

The rearrangement joins TRBV5-1 to TRBJ1-5, with 8 bases identical to TRBD1. The TCR was taken from a man aged 18 to 35 in good health. Some clones in this sample may be carry-over from other donors' samples. Sample: naive CD4+ T cells from PBMCs. This sample's subset: CD45RA+ positively selected. For the CDR3, the DNA is TGCGCCAGCAGCCCTGGACAGGGCTCGTTTCAGCCCCAGCATTTT. It yields the protein CASSPGQGSFQPQHF.